This entry concerns a single TCR beta chain. Its binding antigen is unknown. Per-nucleotide qualities are absent, and no much larger clonotype sits a single base away. These data originate in a study of T cell changes during pregnancy in multiple sclerosis (dated 2019 in TCRdb). About the full investigation: The study examined how the T cell repertoire changed over the course of pregnancy in women with multiple sclerosis.

The library was built by means of the immunoSEQ multiplex PCR assay. Entries here come from immuneACCESS through TCRdb and include only in-frame sequences with V and J called. Some clones fail to appear in such tables; in the studies checked, an unresolved V gene covers under half of the shortfall, and the cause of the remainder is unknown. The sample table records roughly 56,000 clones; less than 95% of these occur just once. The top ten clonotypes cover almost 0.5% of the sample. Sequencing used CD4+ T cells from peripheral blood mononuclear cells, obtained after pregnancy. This TCR came from a female donor in good health, enrolled as a control in a pregnancy study.

The DNA reads TGTGCCAGCAGACCCCCGGGAGGGGGCAATCAGCCCCAGCATTTT. This is translated as CASRPPGGGNQPQHF. The chain joins TRBV6-6 to TRBJ1-5; perhaps TRBD1 is the D gene, with 5 bases matching. The CDR3, cysteine through phenylalanine, is 15 amino acids long. Only the CDR3 DNA stays, 45 bases, in frame from base 1. The CDR1 and CDR2 encoded by the germline V gene (reference sequence) are MNHNY and SVGAGI. V loses 6 bases, J loses 2 bases, and the germline ends lie 14 bases apart.